This T cell receptor beta chain originates from a study of T cell changes during pregnancy in multiple sclerosis. Libraries were prepared by immunoSEQ multiplex PCR; TCRdb keeps only in-frame clonotypes and omits some of them. The sample yields roughly 100,000 clones, 80% to 95% seen once. This CDR3 contains 14 residues. Trimming pared 3 bases from V and 1 base from J, leaving 9 bases between. Germline V lookup: CDR1 SGHVS, CDR2 FQNEAQ. The specimen was peripheral blood, collected after pregnancy. The receptor's source is a female donor with multiple sclerosis, enrolled in a pregnancy study. The gene calls are TRBV7-8 and TRBJ1-1; maybe TRBD1 (6 bases). The CDR3 region has the DNA TGTGCCAGCAGCTTCCAGGGGCCGAACACTGAAGCTTTCTTT. Amino acid sequence: CASSFQGPNTEAFF.